These T cell receptor beta chains were read from a single sample in a study of response to subunit inactivated influenza vaccine. Using its own MiXCR run on the RT-PCR reads, TCRdb lists one record per CDR3 protein. The sample gives a few hundred thousand distinct CDR3 sequences, under 8.5% of which show up once; around 13% is in the top ten. This material consisted of PBMCs from blood, taken approximately 25 months after vaccination. The receptors originated from a man aged 45 to 70 who received an inactivated influenza vaccine. Both conserved end residues are trimmed from each CDR3. The order of the fields is CDR3 protein, D gene, V gene, J gene. The D gene is left open where the match is weak.

CDR3: ASSHLGDLAKNIQY
D: .
V: TRBV12-3/TRBV12-4
J: TRBJ2-4

CDR3: ASSYSAYNEQF
D: .
V: TRBV6-5
J: TRBJ2-1

CDR3: ASSRAGLAGGSETQY
D: TRBD2
V: TRBV4-1
J: TRBJ2-5

CDR3: ASSWPSGAEGTDTQY
D: .
V: TRBV23-1
J: TRBJ2-3

CDR3: ASSQPRDLGETQY
D: .
V: TRBV7-9
J: TRBJ2-5

CDR3: ASSKRRQGSTGELF
D: .
V: TRBV19
J: TRBJ2-2

CDR3: ASSLETGNYGYT
D: TRBD1
V: TRBV7-9
J: TRBJ1-2

CDR3: ASSHWAGASYEQY
D: .
V: TRBV4-1
J: TRBJ2-7

CDR3: SATGLGQPQH
D: .
V: TRBV20-1
J: TRBJ1-5

CDR3: SASRKPGGTEAF
D: TRBD1
V: TRBV20-1
J: TRBJ1-1

CDR3: ASSRDRGLSGNTIY
D: TRBD1
V: TRBV7-9
J: TRBJ1-3

CDR3: AISGREGRSTDTQY
D: .
V: TRBV10-3
J: TRBJ2-3

CDR3: ASRTPRDWYDHEQY
D: .
V: TRBV6-2/TRBV6-3
J: TRBJ2-7

CDR3: ASSLISNYGYT
D: .
V: TRBV12-3/TRBV12-4
J: TRBJ1-2

CDR3: ASSVAPPGTRKETQY
D: TRBD2
V: TRBV7-2
J: TRBJ2-5

CDR3: ASSQGSNTGELF
D: .
V: TRBV4-2
J: TRBJ2-2

CDR3: ASNLTPQEQY
D: .
V: TRBV2
J: TRBJ2-7

CDR3: SVARQSRLPEAF
D: .
V: TRBV29-1
J: TRBJ1-1